This TCR beta chain was identified during a study of blood T cell repertoires in COVID-19. Study details: The analysed material was cDNA or gDNA that came from T cells, B-cell-depleted T cells, or PBMCs.

Source study methods: Estimates of nucleated cell counts were drawn from the amplification of reference gene primers. Generated by immunoSEQ multiplex PCR, the TCRdb table keeps only in-frame clones and is missing some. V and J calls and clone size are those listed in that table; D and trimming were worked out from the DNA. The repertoire holds over 85,000 clones, with about 75% as singletons. The receptor's source is a woman aged 80 or over with active or convalescent COVID-19. Input material: peripheral blood.

The CDR3 region is CASSHWGREGNNEQFF. CDR3 nucleotides: TGTGCCAGTAGCCACTGGGGGCGGGAGGGAAACAATGAGCAGTTCTTC. The chain recombines TRBV19 with TRBJ2-1; 9 bases align to TRBD2. Germline CDR1 LNHDA, CDR2 SQIVND (reference sequence). This CDR3 region has 16 residues. V was clipped by 6 bases and J by 5 bases; unmatched bases: 11.